This record looks at one T cell receptor beta chain sequence and its context. The antigen remains undetermined. The data originate from a study of cytomegalovirus exposure and HLA in healthy donors. Study-level background: The 550 to 800 first-cohort repertoires and the approximately 110 validation repertoires shared the same platform, a later analysis reported.

Germline CDR1 reads LGHNA; CDR2 reads YNFKEQ. The CDR3 has 15 residues. The V end lost 1 base, the J end lost 2 bases, and 12 bases lay between the germline ends. This table comes from immunoSEQ multiplex PCR, and its TCRdb copy is limited to in-frame clones, with some not included. The sample carries 250,000 or so clones, 85% to 90% recorded once. Study findings and constraints: In a later analysis, first-cohort TCR clusters were found to tend to co-occur in the 95 to 150 validation repertoires.

The chain has TRBV4-2 and TRBJ2-7, with D hard to call. The clonotype comes from a man between 18 and 35 years old in good health and CMV-seronegative. The sample consisted of PBMCs. As DNA, the CDR3 is TGTGCCAGCAGCCAAGTTGTGGGCAGAACCTACGAGCAGTACTTC. Amino acids: CASSQVVGRTYEQYF.